The sequence of this T cell receptor (beta chain) was determined in a study of blood T cell repertoires in COVID-19. Study-wide context: Sources were T cells, B-cell-depleted T cells, or PBMCs; the material itself was cDNA or gDNA.

Repertoires were generated with immunoSEQ multiplex PCR, while TCRdb's copy carries only in-frame clones and drops some. The sample records some 120,000 clones, more than 75% being singletons. V lost 4 bases and J lost 1; bases outside the gene matches: 7. Per the germline V gene, CDR1 is SNHLY and CDR2 is FYNNEI. This CDR3 has 17 amino acids. This TCR derives from a human donor in a cohort sampled during active COVID-19. Sequencing was done on a sample of peripheral blood. The chain recombines TRBV2 with TRBJ2-1, with 10 bases matching TRBD2. Here the CDR3 reads CASSARLAGYSYNEQFF. The CDR3 DNA follows: TGTGCCAGCAGTGCCCGACTAGCGGGCTATTCCTACAATGAGCAGTTCTTC.